This is a list of T cell receptor beta chains from one sample in a study of cytomegalovirus exposure and HLA in healthy donors. Profiling relied on immunoSEQ multiplex PCR, and the TCRdb table lists in-frame clones only, not all of them. The table includes fewer than 150,000 clones, roughly 80% detected once. Specimen: PBMCs. The receptors here all came from a man in his forties or fifties in good health and CMV-seropositive. The CDR3 runs from the conserved cysteine through the conserved F or W. D genes are given only for firm matches. Some rows have no size entry. The others give once, few or many, or a class for an expanded clone.

- TRBJ2-7 - TRBV4-1 TGCGCCAGCAGCCAAGGGTCCACTGACTCCTACGAGCAGTACTTC CASSQGSTDSYEQYF
- TRBJ1-3 TRBD1 TRBV7-9 TGTGCCAGCAGCCCCATCTGGACAGGGCCTCTCGGAAACACCATATATTTT CASSPIWTGPLGNTIYF
- TRBJ2-5 - TRBV20-1 TGCAGTGCTGGCCCACAAGAGACCCAGTACTTC CSAGPQETQYF
- TRBJ2-5 - TRBV7-7 TGTGCTAGCAGTACTGCCGGAGGGGATCAAGAGACCCAGTACTTC CASSTAGGDQETQYF
few TRBJ1-4 TRBD1 TRBV30 TGTGCCTGGGGATTCACAGGGGGTGCTAATGAAAAACTGTTTTTT CAWGFTGGANEKLFF
- TRBJ1-2 - TRBV5-1 TGCGCCAGCAGCATACCGGACAGCTACAATGGCTACACCTTC CASSIPDSYNGYTF
- TRBJ1-6 TRBD1 TRBV4-3 TGCGCCAGCAGCCAAGAGGGGACAGGTAATTCACCCCTCCACTTT CASSQEGTGNSPLHF
- TRBJ1-4 TRBD1 TRBV7-9 TGTGCCAGCAGCCGAGGACCGGGACAGGAGAATGAAAAACTGTTTTTT CASSRGPGQENEKLFF
- TRBJ2-7 - TRBV27 TGTGCCAGCAGTCCCGTTACTAGATCTCCCGAGCAGTACTTC CASSPVTRSPEQYF
once TRBJ1-1 - TRBV5-1 TGCGCCAGCAGCCCATCGACGGGGAACACTGAAGCTTTCTTT CASSPSTGNTEAFF
- TRBJ1-2 TRBD1 TRBV10-3 TGTGCCATCAGTGAGGGACAGGGAGTCTACACCTTC CAISEGQGVYTF
- TRBJ2-7 TRBD1 TRBV6-5 TGTGCCAGCAGACACCGGACAGGGAACGAGCAGTACTTC CASRHRTGNEQYF
few TRBJ2-3 - TRBV11-2 TGTGCCAGCAGCTTAGGGGCGGCGAGGGCCACTAGCACAGATACGCAGTATTTT CASSLGAARATSTDTQYF
- TRBJ1-6 - TRBV6-4 TGTGCCAGCAGTGACTCGACGGGAGCCCTCCACTTT CASSDSTGALHF
- TRBJ2-1 TRBD2 TRBV27 TGTGCCAGCAGTTTTCCTAGCGGGGGGGCTGATGAGCAGTTCTTC CASSFPSGGADEQFF
- TRBJ2-7 - TRBV4-1 TGCACCAGCAGCCCTTGGGAGACTCAGGCCTACGAGCAGTACTTC CTSSPWETQAYEQYF
- TRBJ1-4 - TRBV7-7 TGTGCTAGCTCGGTGGGGAGGAATGAAAAACTGTTTTTT CASSVGRNEKLFF
- TRBJ2-3 TRBD1 TRBV29-1 TGCAGCGTCGGGACAGGGGCGGATACGCAGTATTTT CSVGTGADTQYF
- TRBJ2-6 - TRBV13 TGTGCCAGCAGTAAACTAGGAGCTGGGGCCAACGTCCTGACTTTC CASSKLGAGANVLTF
- TRBJ2-3 - TRBV5-1 TGCGCCAGCAGCTCACAGTGGGGGGACACAGATACGCAGTATTTT CASSSQWGDTDTQYF
- TRBJ1-3 - TRBV6-5 TGTGCCAGCAGCCGGGACATACACTCTGGAAACACCATATATTTT CASSRDIHSGNTIYF
few TRBJ1-2 TRBD1 TRBV6-6 TGTGCCAGCGGAGCCCGTGGACAGGGGGCCCATGGCTACACCTTC CASGARGQGAHGYTF
- TRBJ1-5 - TRBV5-6 TGTGCCAGCAGCCCCAGGGGTAGCAATCAGCCCCAGCATTTT CASSPRGSNQPQHF
- TRBJ2-7 - TRBV9 TGTGCCAGCAGCCTCGGGACTGGAACCTACGAGCAGTACTTC CASSLGTGTYEQYF
- TRBJ1-5 - TRBV6-5 TGTGCCAGCAGGCCCCGGGGGAGGCCCAATCAGCCCCAGCATTTT CASRPRGRPNQPQHF
- TRBJ2-2 TRBD2 TRBV19 TGTGCCAGTAGTATAGGAGGACTAGCGGGAGGTTTTGGGGAGCTGTTTTTT CASSIGGLAGGFGELFF
once TRBJ1-2 - TRBV6-1 TGTGCCAGCAGTGAATGGAGAGGTAGTGGCTACACCTTC CASSEWRGSGYTF
- TRBJ2-1 - TRBV29-1 TGCAGCGTTGGACAGTCCAATGAGCAGTTCTTC CSVGQSNEQFF
- TRBJ1-1 TRBD1 TRBV4-1 TGCGCCAGCAGCCGCACGGGACAGACCATGAACACTGAAGCTTTCTTT CASSRTGQTMNTEAFF
- TRBJ2-5 - TRBV5-1 TGCGCCAGCAGCTTGGACAGATACCAAGAGACCCAGTACTTC CASSLDRYQETQYF
- TRBJ2-7 - TRBV28 TGTGCCAGCGGGTGGGGGCGCTACGAGCAGTACTTC CASGWGRYEQYF